Reported below is one TCR beta chain. What it binds is unknown. Clones were read by immunoSEQ multiplex PCR, and TCRdb kept only the in-frame ones, dropping some. This table has more than 55,000 clones, around 90% appearing once. Exclusion of a patient followed from autoimmune disease history or systemic immunosuppression. The source of the sample is a study of OX40 agonist ivuxolimab in advanced cancers. Study overall: Patients undergoing dose escalation presented with hepatocellular carcinoma, melanoma, renal cell or head and neck cancer. General study findings and limits: The authors did not determine the antigen specificity of the expanded peripheral T cells.

The material sequenced was CD4+ or CD8+ T cells sorted from blood, taken in a trial of the OX40 agonist ivuxolimab. This clonotype was obtained from an adult with an advanced solid tumor such as melanoma, head and neck, liver or kidney cancer.

The CDR3 DNA follows: TGTGCCAGCAGGTGGGCGAGCTCCTACAATGAGCAGTTCTTC. As protein: CASRWASSYNEQFF. The rearrangement uses TRBV7-3 and TRBJ2-1, with no clear D. V was trimmed by 6 bases and J by 0 bases, leaving 9 bases between them. The V gene's germline CDR1 is SGHTA and CDR2 FQGTGA. The CDR3 consists of 14 residues.